These 30 T cell receptor beta chains were all obtained from the same sample, sequenced in a study of T cell repertoires in cytomegalovirus infection. TCRdb fed the reads into MiXCR, producing one record per CDR3 protein. The table lists approximately 990,000 distinct CDR3 sequences, around 30% of them singletons, with over 12% in the top ten. These receptors have no identified antigens. The sample consisted of cultured CD8+ T cells from PBMCs, taken from culture after CMV antigen stimulation. The origin of the receptors is a human donor in good health (CMV status not recorded). Some clones in this sample may be carry-over from other donors' samples.

The chain combines TRBV10-3 with TRBJ1-1; 8 bases agree with TRBD1. Trimming at V came to 4 bases and at J to 7 bases, leaving 5 bases not matched to a gene. CDR3 length: 13 amino acids. The V gene's germline CDR1 is ENHRY and CDR2 SYGVKD. The CDR3 DNA reads TGTGCCATCAGTGCGGACAGGGCCGGTGAAGCTTTCTTT. Its translation is CAISADRAGEAFF.

This clonotype has more than one count but fewer than ten. Written as DNA, the CDR3 is TGTGCCAGCTCACCACCAACGCAGTGGTACACTGAAGCTTTCTTT. It is translated as CASSPPTQWYTEAFF. This chain joins TRBV18 and TRBJ1-1; D gene unclear. Deletions cut 0 bases from V and 3 bases from J, with 11 bases between. This CDR3 region has 15 residues. Germline loops: CDR1 KGHSH, CDR2 LQKENI.

This clonotype was counted between two and nine times. This sequence joins TRBV19 and TRBJ2-1; TRBD2 aligns across 11 bases. Trimming removed 2 bases from V and 2 bases from J; junction bases left unmatched: 5. The CDR3 has 17 residues. Germline CDR1 is LNHDA and CDR2 is SQIVND (reference sequence). The CDR3 DNA follows: TGTGCCAGTAGTATACAACTAGCGGGGGTCCCCTACAATGAGCAGTTCTTC. Its translation is CASSIQLAGVPYNEQFF.

This clonotype was found a few times. The chain couples TRBV4-2 to TRBJ2-1, with 9 bases matching TRBD2. The germline V gene has CDR1 LGHNA and CDR2 YNFKEQ. After removal of 0 bases from V and 8 bases from J, the junction contained 8 bases not matched to a gene. This CDR3 region has 16 residues. CDR3 nucleotides: TGTGCCAGCAGCCAAGATCGTAGCGGGGGAATCGATGAGCAGTTCTTC. Translation: CASSQDRSGGIDEQFF.

Concerning this clonotype itself: This may be a read error: a much more frequent sequence differs by one nucleotide. The V and J genes are TRBV28 and TRBJ2-2; D gene unclear. V shed 2 bases and J shed 1 base, with 14 bases lying between them. The CDR3 is 17 amino acids. The germline CDR1 and CDR2 sequences are MDHEN and SYDVKM. CDR3 residues: CASSLGIGSGNTGELFF. The CDR3 nucleotides read TGTGCCAGCAGTTTAGGAATCGGGTCAGGGAACACCGGGGAGCTGTTTTTT.

V usage is TRBV2 and J usage is TRBJ2-3; D is possibly TRBD1 or TRBD2 (6 bases each). CDR3 length equals 13 residues. Trimming removed 10 bases from V and 0 bases from J, with 11 bases in between. Germline V CDR1 and CDR2: SNHLY, FYNNEI. The CDR3 DNA sequence: TGTGCCAAGGGGGGCGCGAGCACAGATACGCAGTATTTT. Encoded protein: CAKGGASTDTQYF.

The chain uses TRBV7-9 and TRBJ1-2; no clear D. The CDR3 runs 15 residues. Between the trimmed V and J ends, which lost 3 bases and 6 bases, there was a span of 17 bases. Per germline, CDR1 SEHNR and CDR2 FQNEAQ (reference sequence). The CDR3 bases are TGTGCCAGCAGCTTCGGGCCCGCCGTCCTCGATGGCTACACCTTC. This codes for CASSFGPAVLDGYTF.

Only a few counts were recorded for this clonotype. This chain uses TRBV19 with TRBJ1-6; the match to TRBD1 covers 9 bases. J gave up 10 bases and V 5 bases, and 6 bases lay outside the gene matches. The CDR3 is made up of 14 amino acids. In germline, CDR1 is LNHDA, CDR2 SQIVND (reference sequence). CDR3 sequence (DNA): TGTGCCAGTAGTTCGACGACAGGGGGGTCACCCCTCCACTTT. Translation: CASSSTTGGSPLHF.

The chain couples TRBV7-9 to TRBJ1-6; 9 nucleotides agree with TRBD1. The CDR3 has 15 amino acids. V gave up 2 bases and J gave up 15 bases; unmatched junction bases: 11. Germline loops: CDR1 SEHNR, CDR2 FQNEAQ (reference sequence). CDR3 sequence reads: CASSLSGTGTLHLHF. CDR3 DNA sequence: TGTGCCAGCAGCTTATCAGGGACAGGGACTCTTCACCTCCACTTT. Using reference TRBV7-9 and TRBJ1-6 for the parts outside the CDR3, the full variable domain is DTGVSQNPRHKITKRGQNVTFRCDPISEHNRLYWYRQTLGQGPEFLTYFQNEAQLEKSRLLSDRFSAERPKGSFSTLEIQRTEQGDSAMYLCASSLSGTGTLHLHFGNGTRLTVT.

The chain recombines TRBV6-1 with TRBJ2-7; either TRBD1 or TRBD2 may fit D (5 bases each). Germline V gene lookup returns CDR1 MNHNS and CDR2 SASEGT. The CDR3 has 15 amino acids. Trimming removed 6 bases at V and 3 bases at J, with 18 bases between. CDR3 protein: CASSARLRGLYEQYV. In nucleotides, the CDR3 is TGTGCCAGCAGCGCCCGACTAAGGGGCCTCTACGAGCAGTACGTC.

The CDR3 sequence is CASSQGVAGGPGELFF. As DNA, the CDR3 is TGCGCCAGCAGCCAAGGTGTAGCAGGGGGTCCCGGGGAGCTGTTTTTT. The chain is built from TRBV4-3 and TRBJ2-2; 7 bases map to TRBD1. Germline V gives CDR1 LGHNA, CDR2 YSLEER. The CDR3 spans 16 residues. The junction had 8 bases not matched to a gene; V was cut back by 1 base and J by 6 bases.

The chain has TRBV12-5 and TRBJ2-5; D may match TRBD1 or TRBD2 (5 bases each). The CDR3 runs to 15 residues. Germline CDR1 reads LGHNT; CDR2 reads FRNRAP. Trimming took off 6 bases at V and 2 bases at J, with 16 bases between the two ends. The CDR3: CASGPHGTDQETQYF. The CDR3 DNA reads TGTGCTAGTGGCCCCCACGGGACGGATCAAGAGACCCAGTACTTC.

The V call is TRBV6-2 or TRBV6-3, the J call TRBJ2-1; 8 bases align to TRBD1. Trimming at V came to 8 bases and at J to 8 bases, leaving 5 bases not matched to a gene. The CDR3 loop spans 12 amino acids. Germline V gives CDR1 MNHEY, CDR2 SVGEGT. The CDR3 nucleotides are TGTGCCAGCTTCGCAGGGGGCGATGAGCAGTTCTTC. As protein: CASFAGGDEQFF.

The rearrangement joins TRBV11-3 to TRBJ2-3; D may match TRBD1 or TRBD2 (6 bases each). V gave up 5 bases and J gave up 7 bases, with 19 bases separating them. Looked up from germline, CDR1 is SGHNT and CDR2 is YENEEA. CDR3 length equals 15 residues. The CDR3 protein is CASSEYRDGGNTQYF. In DNA, the CDR3 is TGTGCCAGCAGCGAATACAGGGATGGAGGGAATACGCAGTATTTT. The full variable domain, in which reference TRBV11-3 and TRBJ2-3 provide the parts outside the CDR3, is EAGVVQSPRYKIIEKKQPVAFWCNPISGHNTLYWYLQNLGQGPELLIRYENEEAVDDSQLPKDRFSAERLKGVDSTLKIQPAELGDSAVYLCASSEYRDGGNTQYFGPGTRLTVL.

At least ten counts were recorded for this clonotype. V is TRBV7-3 and J is TRBJ1-1; no firm D call. Deletions cut 4 bases from V and 0 bases from J, with 6 bases between. Germline V gene sequence: CDR1 SGHTA, CDR2 FQGTGA. The CDR3 contains 13 residues. CDR3 DNA: TGTGCCAGCAGCTCCAATTTGAACACTGAAGCTTTCTTT. As protein: CASSSNLNTEAFF.

The chain employs TRBV19 and TRBJ2-5, with a possible D match to TRBD1 (6 bases). CDR1 LNHDA and CDR2 SQIVND come from the germline V gene (reference sequence). V lost 5 bases and J lost 2, with 15 bases in between. CDR3 length equals 15 residues. Written as DNA, the CDR3 is TGTGCCAGTAGTTTCACAGGGACCCCGCAAGAGACCCAGTACTTC. Protein product: CASSFTGTPQETQYF.

CDR3 region: CASSRVGQTNEQFF. As DNA, the CDR3 is TGTGCCAGCAGCCGGGTAGGGCAGACCAATGAGCAGTTCTTC. The chain couples TRBV7-6 to TRBJ2-1; D not resolved. This CDR3 is 14 amino acids long. V lost 5 bases and J lost 6, with 14 bases in between. Germline V gives CDR1 SGHVS, CDR2 FNYEAQ.

About this clonotype: Relative to the germline gene, one junction end is altered; a read error may explain this. The CDR3 is CATLSWGQGPTRELFF. CDR3 sequence (DNA): TGTGCCACCCTATCCTGGGGGCAGGGGCCCACCAGGGAGCTGTTTTTT. V gene TRBV10-3 combines with J gene TRBJ2-2, with D maybe TRBD1 (6 bases). The CDR3 totals 16 residues. Germline CDR1 is ENHRY and CDR2 is SYGVKD.

There are a few counts of this clonotype. CDR3: CASSALQARPLGYTF. Written as DNA, the CDR3 is TGTGCCAGCAGTGCACTCCAGGCGAGGCCACTGGGGTACACCTTC. The chain carries TRBV27 and TRBJ1-2; D is ambiguous. CDR3 length equals 15 residues. Germline-derived CDR1 and CDR2 are MNHEY and SMNVEV (reference sequence). V was clipped by 5 bases and J by 11 bases, with 24 bases between them.

V and J are TRBV20-1 and TRBJ2-1, with 9 bases identical to TRBD2. Germline V gene sequence: CDR1 DFQATT, CDR2 SNEGSKA (reference sequence). J gave up 0 bases and V 0 bases, and 9 bases lay outside the gene matches. CDR3 length equals 18 residues. DNA for the CDR3: TGCAGTGCTAGAGATCCAGCGGGGGGCCTTAGCTCCTACAATGAGCAGTTCTTC. Its translation is CSARDPAGGLSSYNEQFF.

This clonotype was seen a handful of times. This chain uses TRBV27 with TRBJ2-7, with D possibly being TRBD1 (8 bases). The CDR3 totals 15 residues. Trimming cost V 6 bases and J 4 bases, with 19 bases left between them. The V gene's germline CDR1 is MNHEY and CDR2 SMNVEV (reference sequence). CDR3 amino acids: CASSPNRGGVYEQYF. CDR3 nucleotides: TGTGCCAGCAGCCCCAACAGGGGGGGAGTTTACGAGCAGTACTTC.

This clonotype showed up just a few times. The chain uses TRBV19 and TRBJ1-6, with D uncertain. Germline V gene lookup returns CDR1 LNHDA and CDR2 SQIVND (reference sequence). CDR3 length equals 13 residues. V shed 3 bases and J shed 4 bases, with 4 bases lying between them. CDR3 amino acids: CASSMAYNSPLHF. The CDR3 DNA reads TGTGCCAGTAGTATGGCGTATAATTCACCCCTCCACTTT.

The CDR3 spells CASSGVREQGDEKLFF. The CDR3 nucleotides are TGTGCCAGCAGTGGGGTTAGGGAACAGGGCGATGAAAAACTGTTTTTT. V is TRBV28 and J is TRBJ1-4; D perhaps matches TRBD1 (6 bases). The V end was cut by 5 bases, the J end by 6 bases, with 19 bases between. This CDR3 is 16 amino acids long. Germline lookup yields CDR1 MDHEN and CDR2 SYDVKM.

This clonotype has just a few counts. J is TRBJ2-5 and V is TRBV28, with TRBD1 identical over 10 bases. CDR1 and CDR2 from the germline V gene are MDHEN and SYDVKM. Trimming removed 5 bases from V and 2 bases from J; junction bases left unmatched: 17. The length of the CDR3 is 19 residues. The CDR3 nucleotides are TGTGCCAGCAGTGTACCGGGACAGGGGTTTTCGTTGCGGCAAGAGACCCAGTACTTC. This codes for CASSVPGQGFSLRQETQYF.

The rearrangement links TRBV6-6 to TRBJ2-2; D may be TRBD2 (5 bases). Germline values: CDR1 MNHNY, CDR2 SVGAGI (reference sequence). Trimming stripped 10 bases from V and 0 bases from J, with 12 bases between. The length of the CDR3 is 14 residues. The CDR3 protein is CATLAFANTGELFF. The CDR3 nucleotides read TGTGCCACCCTAGCCTTCGCGAACACCGGGGAGCTGTTTTTT.

This clonotype showed up just a few times. V gene TRBV10-3 combines with J gene TRBJ1-2, with 9 bases fitting TRBD1. Trimming removed 6 bases from V and 4 bases from J; junction bases left unmatched: 3. Germline lookup yields CDR1 ENHRY and CDR2 SYGVKD. This CDR3 is built from 13 residues. CDR3 sequence reads: CAIRTGGLYGYTF. The CDR3 DNA reads as TGTGCCATCAGGACAGGGGGTCTCTATGGCTACACCTTC.

The V call is TRBV4-1, the J call TRBJ2-2; unclear D gene. Trimming pared 4 bases from V and 0 bases from J, leaving 6 bases between. This CDR3 is built from 14 residues. Germline lookup yields CDR1 MGHRA and CDR2 YSYEKL. The CDR3 coding sequence is TGCGCCAGCAGCCTACACCCGAACACCGGGGAGCTGTTTTTT. Its protein product is CASSLHPNTGELFF.

The chain couples TRBV2 to TRBJ1-2; D gene ambiguous. This CDR3 region has 11 residues. Per germline, CDR1 SNHLY and CDR2 FYNNEI. V lost 6 bases to trimming and J lost 7 bases, with 9 bases between them. CDR3 sequence reads: CASSDGLGYTF. CDR3 DNA sequence: TGTGCCAGCAGCGACGGACTTGGCTACACCTTC.

The chain is built from TRBV18 and TRBJ2-3; 9 nucleotides agree with TRBD1. Germline loops: CDR1 KGHSH, CDR2 LQKENI. The CDR3 has 17 residues. V dropped 0 bases and J dropped 3; count of bases not matched to a gene: 7. The CDR3, as DNA: TGTGCCAGCTCACCACCTGGGACAGGGATAGGTACAGATACGCAGTATTTT. Its translation is CASSPPGTGIGTDTQYF.

This clonotype was seen more than once but under ten times. V is TRBV6-1 and J is TRBJ2-6; the D is unclear. CDR3 size: 15 residues. Germline V CDR1 and CDR2: MNHNS, SASEGT. V gave up 10 bases and J gave up 2 bases, with 15 bases separating them. The DNA of the CDR3 is TGTGCCACCGTACGCTGGGTGGCTGGGGCCAACGTCCTGACTTTC. Translated, it gives CATVRWVAGANVLTF.